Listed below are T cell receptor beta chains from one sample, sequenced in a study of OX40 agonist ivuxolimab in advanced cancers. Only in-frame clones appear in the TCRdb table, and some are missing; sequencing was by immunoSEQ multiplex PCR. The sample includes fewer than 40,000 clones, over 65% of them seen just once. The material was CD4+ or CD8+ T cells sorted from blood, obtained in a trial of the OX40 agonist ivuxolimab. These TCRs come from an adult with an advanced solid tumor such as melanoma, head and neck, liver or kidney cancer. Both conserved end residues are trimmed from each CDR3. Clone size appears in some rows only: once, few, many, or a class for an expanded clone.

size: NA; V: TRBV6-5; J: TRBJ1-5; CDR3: ASSYGPEAGNQPQH
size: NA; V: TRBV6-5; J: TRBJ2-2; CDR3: ASSFPGQANTGELF
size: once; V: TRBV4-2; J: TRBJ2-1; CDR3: ASSRGTVSIYNEQF
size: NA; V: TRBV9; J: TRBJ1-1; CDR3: ASSVGGWNTEAF
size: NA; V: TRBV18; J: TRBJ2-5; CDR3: ATQEFPRTGTNKETQY
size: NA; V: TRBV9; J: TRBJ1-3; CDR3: ASSVQDSGNTIY
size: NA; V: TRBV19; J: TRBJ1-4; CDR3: ASGRGRGRDEKLF
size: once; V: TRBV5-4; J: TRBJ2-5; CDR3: ATKDRAGETQY
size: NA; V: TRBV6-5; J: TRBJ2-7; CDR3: ASSYSLDRVRYEQY
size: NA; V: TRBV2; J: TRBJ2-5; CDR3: ASSDRAETQY
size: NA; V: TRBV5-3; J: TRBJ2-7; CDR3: ARSFSLPYTTYEQY
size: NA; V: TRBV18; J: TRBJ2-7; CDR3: ASCRGQPPYEQY
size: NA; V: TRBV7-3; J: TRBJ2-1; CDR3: ASSPRGLANEQF
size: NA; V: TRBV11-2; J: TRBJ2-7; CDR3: ASSASYEQY
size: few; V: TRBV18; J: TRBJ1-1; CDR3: ASSPGYHTEAF
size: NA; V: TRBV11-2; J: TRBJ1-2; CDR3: ASSLGAINGYT
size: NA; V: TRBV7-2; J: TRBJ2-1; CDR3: ASSLDRQGVGNEQF
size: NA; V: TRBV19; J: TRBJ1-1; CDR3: ASSEDTEAF
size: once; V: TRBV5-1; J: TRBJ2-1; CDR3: ASSLGTSGIQAEQF
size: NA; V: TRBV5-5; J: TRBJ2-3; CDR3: ASSPGGTGSTDTQY
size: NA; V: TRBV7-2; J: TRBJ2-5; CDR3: ASSTSQETQY
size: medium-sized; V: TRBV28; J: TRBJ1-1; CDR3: ASSLVGHTEAF
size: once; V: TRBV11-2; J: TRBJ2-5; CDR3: ASSLAGLQETQY
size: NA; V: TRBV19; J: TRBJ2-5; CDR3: ASSIVSTGGLSVGGQETQY
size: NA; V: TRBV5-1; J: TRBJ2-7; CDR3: ASRYRDGPYEQY
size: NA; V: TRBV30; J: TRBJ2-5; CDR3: AWSVRESQY
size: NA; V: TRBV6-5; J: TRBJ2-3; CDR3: ASSSNGGSDTQY
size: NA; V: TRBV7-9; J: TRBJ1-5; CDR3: ASSLDGVNQPQH
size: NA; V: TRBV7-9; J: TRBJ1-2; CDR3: ASSFARDYGYT
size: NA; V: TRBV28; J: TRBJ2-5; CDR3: ASSPSGPQETQY
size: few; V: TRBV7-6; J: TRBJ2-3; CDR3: ASSLVQGATDTQY